A selection of T cell receptor beta chains follows, all from one sample in a study of T cell changes during pregnancy in multiple sclerosis. Clones were read by immunoSEQ multiplex PCR, and TCRdb kept only the in-frame ones, dropping some. The sample holds tens of thousands of clones, about 88% seen once. This material consisted of CD8+ T cells from peripheral blood mononuclear cells, taken in the third trimester of pregnancy. The receptors shown here come from a female donor with multiple sclerosis, enrolled in a pregnancy study. Each CDR3 is given with its conserved first and last residue. Each record gives: CDR3 length, clone size, D gene, V gene, J gene, CDR3 protein, CDR3 DNA. D genes are given only for firm matches. Clone size appears in some rows only: once, few, many, or a class for an expanded clone.

>13|.|TRBD1|TRBV11-2|TRBJ2-7
CASSSRGLYEQYF
TGTGCCAGCAGCTCCAGGGGGCTCTACGAGCAGTACTTC
>14|.|TRBD1|TRBV5-1|TRBJ1-2
CASHLTGGNHGYTF
TGCGCCAGCCATTTGACAGGGGGCAACCATGGCTACACCTTC
>18|.|TRBD2|TRBV19|TRBJ2-7
CASSIPRLTSGYTYEQYF
TGTGCCAGTAGTATCCCGAGATTGACTAGCGGGTACACCTACGAGCAGTACTTC
>9|.|.|TRBV20-1|TRBJ2-3
CSASSSQYF
TGCAGTGCTAGTTCTTCGCAGTATTTT
>15|.|TRBD1|TRBV27|TRBJ1-1
CASSNLQGPGTEAFF
TGTGCCAGCAGTAACCTACAGGGGCCGGGCACTGAAGCTTTCTTT
>15|.|.|TRBV19|TRBJ1-5
CASSIVRGFNQPQHF
TGTGCCAGTAGTATAGTACGGGGTTTCAATCAGCCCCAGCATTTT
>16|.|.|TRBV7-2|TRBJ2-3
CASSLRGGGSTDTQYF
TGTGCCAGCAGCTTACGAGGTGGAGGGAGCACAGATACGCAGTATTTT
>13|.|.|TRBV7-9|TRBJ2-1
CASIPPGDNEQFF
TGTGCCAGCATCCCCCCCGGGGACAATGAGCAGTTCTTC
>13|.|.|TRBV4-1|TRBJ2-1
CASSPGSTAEQFF
TGCGCCAGCAGCCCGGGGTCTACGGCTGAGCAGTTCTTC
>16|.|.|TRBV25-1|TRBJ2-7
CASSERTDSKAYEQYF
TGTGCCAGCAGTGAAAGGACCGACAGTAAGGCCTACGAGCAGTACTTC
>11|.|.|TRBV6-1|TRBJ2-2
CASRGTGELFF
TGTGCCAGCCGAGGGACCGGGGAGCTGTTTTTT
>15|.|.|TRBV7-8|TRBJ2-2
CASSSRTANTGELFF
TGTGCCAGCAGCTCCCGGACAGCGAACACCGGGGAGCTGTTTTTT
>15|.|TRBD1|TRBV9|TRBJ2-2
CASTTGTGKSGELFF
TGTGCCAGCACCACCGGGACAGGGAAGTCCGGGGAGCTGTTTTTT
>16|once|TRBD2|TRBV5-1|TRBJ2-5
CASSLSKAGEVETQYF
TGCGCCAGCAGCTTGAGTAAAGCGGGAGAGGTAGAGACCCAGTACTTC
>13|.|.|TRBV27|TRBJ2-7
CASSLGRAYEQYF
TGTGCCAGCAGTTTGGGCAGGGCCTACGAGCAGTACTTC
>16|once|TRBD2|TRBV29-1|TRBJ2-2
CSFRASGGFDTGELFF
TGCAGCTTTCGGGCTAGCGGGGGGTTTGACACCGGGGAGCTGTTTTTT
>12|.|.|TRBV5-6|TRBJ1-1
CASSYLGGEAFF
TGTGCCAGCAGCTACCTCGGGGGTGAAGCTTTCTTT
>15|once|TRBD1|TRBV19|TRBJ1-1
CATLPEGTGGTEAFF
TGTGCCACCTTACCCGAAGGGACAGGGGGAACTGAAGCTTTCTTT
>13|.|.|TRBV11-2|TRBJ1-5
CASQLALNQPQHF
TGTGCCAGCCAGCTAGCTCTTAATCAGCCCCAGCATTTT
>12|.|.|TRBV5-5|TRBJ1-1
CASSSLATEAFF
TGTGCCAGCAGCTCCCTAGCCACTGAAGCTTTCTTT
>15|once|TRBD2|TRBV19|TRBJ2-1
CASSRTSGPNNEQFF
TGTGCCAGTAGTAGGACTAGCGGACCTAACAATGAGCAGTTCTTC
>15|.|TRBD1|TRBV19|TRBJ1-5
CASSLTGYSNQPQHF
TGTGCCAGTAGCTTGACAGGGTATAGCAATCAGCCCCAGCATTTT
>15|.|TRBD2|TRBV4-2|TRBJ2-3
CASSPGLVSTDTQYF
TGTGCCAGCAGCCCAGGACTAGTGAGCACAGATACGCAGTATTTT
>15|.|.|TRBV27|TRBJ2-7
CASSLSPAPGYEQYF
TGTGCCAGCAGTTTAAGTCCAGCGCCCGGATACGAGCAGTACTTC
>15|.|.|TRBV29-1|TRBJ2-6
CSVEVGSSGANVLTF
TGCAGCGTTGAGGTGGGCAGCTCTGGGGCCAACGTCCTGACTTTC
>16|.|TRBD1|TRBV14|TRBJ1-4
CASSRVGTGANEKLFF
TGTGCCAGCAGCCGAGTGGGGACAGGAGCTAATGAAAAACTGTTTTTT
>13|few|.|TRBV2|TRBJ2-2
CASRYRRAGELFF
TGTGCCAGCAGATACAGGAGGGCCGGGGAGCTGTTTTTT